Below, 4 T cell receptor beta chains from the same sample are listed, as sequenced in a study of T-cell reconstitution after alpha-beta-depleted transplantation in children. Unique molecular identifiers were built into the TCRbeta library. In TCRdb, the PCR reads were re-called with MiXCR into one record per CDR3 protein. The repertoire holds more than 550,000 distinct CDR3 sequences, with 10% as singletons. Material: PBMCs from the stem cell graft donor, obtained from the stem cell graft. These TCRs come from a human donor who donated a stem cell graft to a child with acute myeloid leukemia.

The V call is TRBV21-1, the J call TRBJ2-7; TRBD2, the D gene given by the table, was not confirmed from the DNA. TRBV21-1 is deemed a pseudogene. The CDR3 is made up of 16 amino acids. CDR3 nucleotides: TGTGCCAGCAGCAATTCTCCGACTAGCGGAGTTTACGAGCAGTACTTC. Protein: CASSNSPTSGVYEQYF.

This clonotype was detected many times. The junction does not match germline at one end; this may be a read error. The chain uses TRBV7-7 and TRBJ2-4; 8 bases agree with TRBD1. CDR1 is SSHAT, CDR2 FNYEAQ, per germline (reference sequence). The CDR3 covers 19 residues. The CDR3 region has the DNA TGTGCTAGCAGCTCCTATACCCGGGACAGGCAACTAGCCAAAAACATTCAGTACTTC. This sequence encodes CASSSYTRDRQLAKNIQYF.

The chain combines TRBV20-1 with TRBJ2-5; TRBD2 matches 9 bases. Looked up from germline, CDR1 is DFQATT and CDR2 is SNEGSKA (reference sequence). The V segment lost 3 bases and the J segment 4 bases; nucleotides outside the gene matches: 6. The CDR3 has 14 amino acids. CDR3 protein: CSASLAGASETQYF. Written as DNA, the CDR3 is TGCAGTGCTAGCTTAGCGGGAGCCTCAGAGACCCAGTACTTC.

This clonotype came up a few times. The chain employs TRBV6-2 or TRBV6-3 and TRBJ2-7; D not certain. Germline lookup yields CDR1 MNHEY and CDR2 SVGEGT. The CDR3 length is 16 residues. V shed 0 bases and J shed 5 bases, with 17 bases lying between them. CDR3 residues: CASSYSIIRVSDEQYF. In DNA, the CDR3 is TGTGCCAGCAGTTACTCGATCATTCGGGTTTCGGACGAGCAGTACTTC.